A single TCR beta chain is shown here with its context. Authors' processing steps: Reference gene primer amplification in the assay estimated nucleated cell counts. TCRdb keeps only in-frame clones here, not all; method: immunoSEQ multiplex PCR. V and J calls plus clone size are reproduced from that table; the DNA served to infer D and trimming. Among about 150,000 clones listed, approximately 90% were seen once. The CDR3 consists of 14 residues. The junction had 4 bases not matched to a gene; V was cut back by 5 bases and J by 4 bases. Germline V lookup: CDR1 MNHNY, CDR2 SVGAGI (reference sequence). The data originate from a study of blood T cell repertoires in COVID-19. Study background: T cells, B-cell-depleted T cells, or PBMCs provided the cDNA or gDNA that served as material.

V is TRBV6-6 and J is TRBJ1-2; TRBD1 matches 10 bases. The sample was peripheral blood. This clonotype originated in a woman aged 70-85 years with acute or convalescent COVID-19. For the CDR3, the DNA is TGTGCCAGCAGTCACGGACAGGGGGTCTATGGCTACACCTTC. Residues: CASSHGQGVYGYTF.